This T cell receptor beta chain stems from a study of T cells in Graves' hyperthyroidism and ophthalmopathy. General study results and limits: Most clonotypes expanded in the thyroid (above 0.001) were also present in blood. Stable hyperthyroidism was separated from ophthalmopathy by a model based on 13 V-J features.

This clonotype was observed at least ten times. Its specificity is unknown. It was RNA transcripts that yielded the amplified TCR beta CDR3 regions. Researchers ran a first-round RT-PCR on the TCR CDR3 using the HTBI primer set. MiXCR was run by TCRdb on the multiplex PCR reads, yielding one entry per CDR3 protein. In the table there are roughly 300,000 distinct CDR3 sequences, around a sixth of which are singletons. With a duration under 2 months, the hyperthyroidism was newly diagnosed in patients aged 18 to 65. This sequence was found in a woman aged 45 to 65 with Graves' hyperthyroidism. The sequencing input was blood.

The CDR3 loop is CASSLNGDLGGYTF. For the CDR3, the DNA is TGCGCCAGCAGCCTAAATGGGGACCTGGGGGGCTACACCTTC. This chain connects TRBV5-1 to TRBJ1-2; D possibly corresponds to TRBD1 (5 bases). In germline, CDR1 is SGHRS, CDR2 YFSETQ. V lost 4 bases and J lost 8, with 18 bases in between. The CDR3 is made up of 14 amino acids.